The TCR beta chain under discussion was sequenced for a study of T cells in placental villitis. Context from the whole study: The study compared placental TCR-beta repertoires across villitis of unknown etiology, gestational-age-matched unaffected controls, and infectious villitis to test an allograft-versus-infection hypothesis.

What the study reported, not specific to this receptor: Higher CMV-specific clone frequencies were found in infectious CMV cases than in villitis of unknown etiology (around 0.011 vs 0.00091), and no difference in CMV-specific clone frequencies was seen between villitis of unknown etiology and controls. Small amounts of decidua were contained in the paraffin blocks, so some of the captured T cells, especially in controls, may have been decidual rather than villous infiltrates. Sequencing bulk tissue made it impossible to distinguish helper, regulatory or cytotoxic T cells or to tell maternal from fetal T cells, and the approach excluded gamma-delta receptors.

Trimming removed 1 base from V and 4 bases from J; the gene matches leave 6 bases unexplained. The germline V gene gives CDR1 as SGHVS and CDR2 as FNYEAQ. Spanning cysteine to phenylalanine, the CDR3 consists of 16 amino acids. Only the CDR3 region is kept as DNA, spanning 48 bases read in frame from base 1. Amplification of TCR-beta CDR3 regions from genomic DNA was performed with the immunoSEQ v4 bias-controlled multiplex PCR assay, which was run blinded to group allocation. Reference gene primers were added alongside TCR-beta primers to estimate nucleated cell and T cell quantities per sample. Sequencing of the libraries was performed on an Illumina MiSeq with a 100-cycle paired-end protocol. Concerning the study's data processing: In the immunoSEQ Analyzer software, diversity and richness were calculated, with richness measured by iChao1 and clonality based on Pielou evenness and Shannon diversity on a 0-1 scale where a higher value means less diversity. Using confidence 3 and substitution 2, CDR3 amino acid sequences together with their V/J genes were queried against VDJdb for CMV, EBV and influenza A specificities. The Morisita-Horn index was used to measure TCR-beta amino acid clonotype overlap among the villitis of unknown etiology, infectious villitis and control repertoires. As stored in TCRdb, this immuneACCESS dataset retains in-frame rearrangements with V and J assigned. A fraction of the clones does not appear; measured against another copy, unresolved V genes explain less than half of the discrepancy, and the remainder lacks a known reason. V and J calls and clone size are given by that table; D and trimming were obtained from the DNA. This sample holds about 6,300 clones; approximately 78% were observed only once. More than 7.5% of the sample is held by the ten biggest clonotypes.

About this clone: No cognate antigen has been identified for it. There are no base qualities to consult, and no much larger clone falls within one base.

Five infectious villitis placentae, four with confirmed cytomegalovirus and one with Toxoplasma gondii, were included and were not matched to other groups. The mothers in the infectious villitis group were younger, had smaller fetuses, and delivered preterm or had intrauterine demise in two cases. Placentae were collected after delivery and examined grossly and histologically before archival tissue was selected. Five 10-micron scrolls were cut from each FFPE block, and DNA was then isolated using the AllPrep DNA/RNA FFPE Tissue kit. NanoDrop was used to check DNA concentration and purity, and a Bioanalyzer was used to assess RNA quality.

The sequence was obtained from a human patient with infectious villitis; the placental T cells may come from both mother and fetus. The sequencing input was placental tissue containing maternal and fetal cells. This receptor chain uses TRBV7-6 and TRBJ2-2, with TRBD2 identical over 7 junction bases. The CDR3 protein is CASSLGAGSPTGELFF. The DNA sequence is TGTGCCAGCAGCTTAGGAGCGGGGAGCCCCACCGGGGAGCTGTTTTTT.